This T cell receptor (beta chain) stems from a study of CD8 T cells in Susac syndrome. Trimming left V 7 bases short and J 0 bases short, with 12 bases between. The CDR3 is 14 residues long. CDR1 is LNHDA and CDR2 is SQIVND in the germline V gene (reference sequence). Random-hexamer reverse transcription was applied to roughly 0.5 to 1 ug RNA. TCRdb redid the calling of the immunoSEQ multiplex PCR reads with MiXCR, one entry per CDR3 protein. The sample holds just over 300,000 distinct CDR3 sequences; roughly 94% are singletons and the top ten take roughly 0.07%. The J gene is TRBJ1-2, the V gene TRBV19; D perhaps matches TRBD1 (6 bases). Sequencing input: CD4+ T cells from PBMCs. The sequence derives from a human donor with multiple sclerosis. Here the CDR3 reads CASNPDRANYGYTF. The CDR3 region has the DNA TGTGCCAGTAATCCGGACAGAGCTAACTATGGCTACACCTTC.